The sequence of this T cell receptor (beta chain) was determined in a study of T cells in Graves' hyperthyroidism and ophthalmopathy. After removal of 4 bases from V and 7 bases from J, the junction contained 27 bases not matched to a gene. The CDR3 consists of 21 residues. Germline V gene sequence: CDR1 DFQATT, CDR2 SNEGSKA (reference sequence). Not enrolled were patients with uncontrolled infection, other autoimmune disease, pregnancy or lactation. Each diagnosis drew on symptoms, thyroxine, TRAb, thyroid ultrasound and orbital computed tomography findings. Using over 8.5 ml of fresh peripheral blood, PBMCs were prepared. RNA transcripts were the template for amplifying TCR beta CDR3 regions. Using the HTBI primer set, a first-round RT-PCR was run on the TCR CDR3. A single record per CDR3 protein comes from TCRdb applying MiXCR to the multiplex PCR reads. The sample carries more than 500,000 distinct CDR3 sequences, 15% to 20% recorded once.

This clonotype was seen ten or more times. Antigen specificity is unknown. Overall study findings and caveats: Using 13 V-J features, a model discriminated ophthalmopathy from stable hyperthyroidism.

The receptor's source is a woman aged 30 to 39 with Graves' ophthalmopathy. Sequenced sample: blood. The chain joins TRBV20-1 to TRBJ2-3; 12 positions agree with TRBD2. For the CDR3, the DNA is TGCAGTGCTAAGGTTTTGGACAGGGCCCTAGCGGGAGGGCCCTCGGCACATACGCAGTATTTT. Protein sequence: CSAKVLDRALAGGPSAHTQYF.